These T cell receptor beta chains were read from a single sample in a study of control samples from healthy donors and cancer patients. Profiling relied on immunoSEQ multiplex PCR, and the TCRdb table lists in-frame clones only, not all of them. The data hold some 130,000 clones, with around nine tenths observed a single time. Sequenced: blood. The receptors here all came from a young man in good health. Each CDR3 is given with its conserved first and last residue. Each record gives: V gene, J gene, CDR3 protein.

TRBV21-1,TRBJ2-5,CASSKTFSENQETQYF
TRBV28,TRBJ2-5,CASSTRTAGGAQYF
TRBV6-5,TRBJ1-6,CASKRGLIANSPLHF
TRBV9,TRBJ1-2,CASSPGQGGWDSGYTF
TRBV28,TRBJ1-1,CASSSPQGQAATEAFF
TRBV7-2,TRBJ2-7,CASSRTSGTYEQYF
TRBV10-3,TRBJ2-7,CATHRDFSYEQYF
TRBV30,TRBJ2-2,CAWSGRTGWSGELFF
TRBV14,TRBJ2-3,CASSQDSKRDTQYF
TRBV5-1,TRBJ1-1,CASSLTPNTEAFF
TRBV7-9,TRBJ2-5,CASSSQETQYF
TRBV7-8,TRBJ2-3,CASSRRGRADTQYF
TRBV28,TRBJ1-5,CASSRIYSNQPQHF
TRBV7-9,TRBJ1-2,CASSLGENGYTF
TRBV6-5,TRBJ1-2,CASSYGGGAYGYTF
TRBV11-3,TRBJ2-6,CASSFGGVHSGANVLTF
TRBV19,TRBJ2-4,CASSLALTKNIQYF
TRBV19,TRBJ2-6,CASSIMRLQSSGANVLTF
TRBV30,TRBJ1-2,CAWSSRELYGYTF
TRBV27,TRBJ2-1,CASSLLRGVSSYNEQFF
TRBV6-5,TRBJ2-7,CASSTDSGGDYEQYF
TRBV27,TRBJ2-5,CASSSPTGGVETQYF
TRBV11-2,TRBJ2-3,CASSLSGRATDTQYF
TRBV4-3,TRBJ1-4,CASSQESRARSNEKLFF
TRBV7-8,TRBJ2-1,CASSPLIAGGDEQFF
TRBV10-3,TRBJ2-3,CAIRDKTGALDTQYF
TRBV12-5,TRBJ1-2,CASGLTATGGLNGYTF
TRBV19,TRBJ1-1,CASSPHPTGLTEAFF
TRBV28,TRBJ2-7,CASSVPQAPYEQYF
TRBV11-2,TRBJ1-1,CASSLSQGRTEAFF
TRBV5-4,TRBJ1-1,CASSLDTNTEAFF
TRBV13,TRBJ2-7,CASSLGRGAARSSEQYF
TRBV28,TRBJ1-2,CASRARVPNYGYTF
TRBV2,TRBJ2-7,CASRPGQGAYEQYF
TRBV2,TRBJ2-5,CASSLRGRQETQYF
TRBV30,TRBJ1-2,CAWTYLRDGYTF
TRBV5-6,TRBJ2-1,CASGSGGNEQFF
TRBV7-9,TRBJ1-2,CASSSPQGPNYGYTF
TRBV10-1,TRBJ2-3,CASSGATDTQYF
TRBV5-1,TRBJ1-5,CAIPDRGGRQPQHF
TRBV18,TRBJ1-5,CASSPGVSVQPQHF
TRBV6-1,TRBJ1-1,CASSEAPEGRNTEAFF
TRBV11-2,TRBJ2-3,CASSLDGPDTQYF
TRBV12-3/TRBV12-4,TRBJ1-2,CASSPHGKDGYTF
TRBV6-2/TRBV6-3,TRBJ2-7,CASSSLGYGYEQYF